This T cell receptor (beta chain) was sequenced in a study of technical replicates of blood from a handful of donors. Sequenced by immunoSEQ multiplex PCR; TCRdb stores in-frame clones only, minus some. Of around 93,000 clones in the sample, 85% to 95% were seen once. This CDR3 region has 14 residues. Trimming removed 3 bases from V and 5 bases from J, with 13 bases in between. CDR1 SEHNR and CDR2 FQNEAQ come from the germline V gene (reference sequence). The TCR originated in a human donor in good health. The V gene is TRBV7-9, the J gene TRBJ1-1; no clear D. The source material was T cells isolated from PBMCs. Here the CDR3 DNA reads TGTGCCAGCAGCTTGAGGACTCTAGGGACTGAAGCTTTCTTT. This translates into CASSLRTLGTEAFF.